A selection of T cell receptor beta chains follows, all from one sample in a study of early T cells in non-severe SARS-CoV-2 infection. TCRdb processed the 5' RACE reads anew with MiXCR; each CDR3 protein has one entry. The profile shows tens of thousands of distinct CDR3 sequences, about 5.1% of them singletons. Sequenced: whole blood. The receptors originated from an adult who was a healthcare worker with PCR-confirmed SARS-CoV-2 infection or an uninfected control (not recorded which). Both conserved end residues are part of each CDR3. A D gene is named only where the DNA matches it firmly. A clone size is listed for some rows: how often the clone was seen (once, few, many), or a class if it is expanded.

V	J	D	size	CDR3	DNA
TRBV10-3	TRBJ1-1	TRBD1	many	CAIRPGQGSDAEAFF	TGTGCCATCAGACCGGGACAGGGATCGGACGCTGAAGCTTTCTTT
TRBV12-3/TRBV12-4	TRBJ2-4	NA	many	CASSLAGRVQYF	TGTGCCAGCAGTTTGGCAGGACGGGTTCAGTACTTC
TRBV5-1	TRBJ2-7	NA	many	CASSYQYEQYF	TGCGCCAGCAGCTACCAGTACGAGCAGTACTTC
TRBV5-5	TRBJ2-1	TRBD2	many	CASSIIAGGIDEQFF	TGTGCCAGCAGCATAATAGCGGGAGGAATCGATGAGCAGTTCTTC
TRBV11-2	TRBJ2-3	NA	many	CASSLGRARTDTQYF	TGTGCCAGCAGCTTAGGGCGCGCACGCACAGATACGCAGTATTTT
TRBV20-1	TRBJ2-7	NA	NA	CSARLAGIPNEQYF	TGCAGTGCTAGACTGGCAGGGATCCCGAACGAGCAGTACTTC
TRBV11-1	TRBJ2-6	NA	few	CASCPTGANVLTF	TGTGCCAGTTGCCCGACTGGGGCCAACGTCCTGACTTTC
TRBV7-6	TRBJ2-1	NA	many	CASSLVGGRGRDNEQFF	TGTGCCAGCAGCTTAGTGGGGGGCAGGGGAAGGGACAATGAGCAGTTCTTC
TRBV20-1	TRBJ2-5	TRBD1	many	CSARTGREQETQYF	TGCAGTGCTCGGACAGGGAGAGAGCAAGAGACCCAGTACTTC
TRBV29-1	TRBJ2-7	NA	many	CSAAPRQTSFLYEQYF	TGCAGCGCGGCTCCGAGACAGACAAGCTTTCTCTACGAGCAGTACTTC
TRBV4-2	TRBJ2-7	NA	medium-sized	CASSQDHAGTTYEQYF	TGTGCCAGCAGCCAAGATCACGCCGGGACGACCTACGAGCAGTACTTC
TRBV19	TRBJ2-5	TRBD2	medium-sized	CASGGLAGVETQYF	TGTGCCAGTGGGGGACTAGCGGGAGTAGAGACCCAGTACTTC
TRBV9	TRBJ2-1	NA	many	CASSVEPRGVGNEQFF	TGTGCCAGCAGCGTAGAGCCCCGGGGAGTGGGGAATGAGCAGTTCTTC
TRBV4-3	TRBJ1-2	NA	few	CASSQARTAGYGYTF	TGCGCCAGCAGCCAAGCCCGGACAGCGGGCTATGGCTACACCTTC
TRBV4-3	TRBJ2-3	TRBD1	many	CASSQDSSGGFGDTQYF	TGCGCCAGCAGCCAAGATTCGTCAGGGGGCTTCGGAGATACGCAGTATTTT
TRBV5-1	TRBJ2-1	NA	few	CASSLEGTPSSEQFF	TGCGCCAGCAGCTTAGAGGGTACCCCTTCCAGTGAGCAGTTCTTC
TRBV28	TRBJ2-5	NA	few	CASSLRESWQETQYF	TGTGCCAGCAGTCTCAGGGAGTCGTGGCAAGAGACCCAGTACTTC
TRBV18	TRBJ2-1	TRBD2	many	CASSRPSGNNNEQFF	TGTGCCAGCTCACGCCCTAGCGGGAATAACAATGAGCAGTTCTTC
TRBV29-1	TRBJ2-7	TRBD2	NA	CSVELAGGSYEQYF	TGCAGCGTTGAACTAGCGGGAGGATCCTACGAGCAGTACTTC
TRBV28	TRBJ2-7	NA	many	CASSSQTYEQYF	TGTGCCAGCAGTTCGCAAACCTACGAGCAGTACTTC
TRBV7-9	TRBJ1-1	TRBD1	few	CASSPGQGFTEAFF	TGTGCCAGCAGCCCAGGACAGGGATTTACTGAAGCTTTCTTT
TRBV19	TRBJ2-5	NA	many	CASSRQMQETQYF	TGTGCCAGTAGTAGGCAGATGCAAGAGACCCAGTACTTC
TRBV4-3	TRBJ2-2	TRBD1	many	CASNLGQGIGGELFF	TGCGCCAGCAACTTGGGACAGGGAATCGGCGGGGAGCTGTTTTTT
TRBV15	TRBJ2-2	TRBD2	many	CATSASLAGGIHTGELFF	TGTGCCACCAGTGCGTCCCTAGCGGGAGGGATCCACACCGGGGAGCTGTTTTTT
TRBV20-1	TRBJ2-7	TRBD1	many	CSASGRTGGAEQYF	TGCAGTGCTAGCGGTCGGACAGGGGGAGCCGAGCAGTACTTC
TRBV5-5	TRBJ2-7	TRBD2	many	CASSPGRLAGEARSYEQYF	TGTGCCAGCAGCCCCGGAAGACTTGCGGGAGAGGCAAGATCCTACGAGCAGTACTTC
TRBV7-2	TRBJ2-3	NA	many	CASSLLRSTDTQYF	TGTGCCAGCAGCTTATTACGGAGCACAGATACGCAGTATTTT
TRBV7-2	TRBJ1-2	NA	many	CASSRYPSSEGQNYGYTF	TGTGCCAGCAGCCGCTATCCCTCTTCCGAGGGGCAGAACTATGGCTACACCTTC
TRBV5-4	TRBJ2-5	TRBD2	many	CASSETSGRAETQYF	TGTGCCAGCAGCGAGACTAGCGGGAGGGCAGAGACCCAGTACTTC
TRBV7-9	TRBJ1-3	NA	many	CASSLVVPGGNTIYF	TGTGCCAGCAGCTTAGTCGTTCCAGGGGGAAACACCATATATTTT
TRBV29-1	TRBJ2-3	TRBD2	NA	CSVATSGSSDTQYF	TGCAGCGTTGCGACTAGCGGGAGCTCAGATACGCAGTATTTT
TRBV10-3	TRBJ2-7	TRBD2	NA	CAISESPGLGYEQYF	TGTGCCATCAGTGAGTCCCCGGGACTAGGGTACGAGCAGTACTTC
TRBV9	TRBJ1-6	NA	many	CASSVRTDNSPLHF	TGTGCCAGCAGCGTCCGTACTGATAATTCACCCCTCCACTTT
TRBV7-9	TRBJ1-6	TRBD1	many	CASSLRGHSPLHF	TGTGCCAGCAGCTTAAGGGGGCACTCACCCCTCCACTTT
TRBV19	TRBJ2-1	NA	many	CASSILGRAYNEQFF	TGTGCCAGTAGTATTTTAGGCAGGGCCTACAATGAGCAGTTCTTC
TRBV4-3	TRBJ1-4	NA	medium-sized	CASSQVVGRGEKLFF	TGCGCCAGCAGCCAAGTCGTGGGCAGAGGAGAAAAACTGTTTTTT
TRBV7-7	TRBJ2-1	TRBD2	few	CAGSSRLAGSYNEQFF	TGTGCTGGCAGCTCAAGACTAGCTGGCTCCTACAATGAGCAGTTCTTC
TRBV27	TRBJ1-5	NA	many	CASSSLSNQPQHF	TGTGCCAGCAGTTCCCTTAGCAATCAGCCCCAGCATTTT
TRBV20-1	TRBJ2-1	TRBD1	many	CSALGQAHEQFF	TGCAGTGCTTTGGGACAGGCCCATGAGCAGTTCTTC
TRBV27	TRBJ2-5	NA	many	CASSFWGSRQETQYF	TGTGCCAGCAGTTTCTGGGGCAGTCGTCAAGAGACCCAGTACTTC
TRBV9	TRBJ2-6	TRBD2	many	CASSVDQLAGVFHSSGANVLTF	TGTGCCAGCAGCGTAGACCAACTAGCGGGAGTTTTCCATAGCTCTGGGGCCAACGTCCTGACTTTC